These 6 T cell receptor beta chains were sequenced from one sample in a study of T cells in Graves' hyperthyroidism and ophthalmopathy. RNA transcripts gave rise to amplified TCR beta CDR3 regions. First-round RT-PCR of the TCR CDR3 relied on the HTBI primer set. TCRdb reanalysed the multiplex PCR reads using MiXCR and keeps one entry per CDR3 protein. The data hold just over 550,000 distinct CDR3 sequences, with just over 45% observed a single time. The sequencing sample was made of peripheral blood or thyroid tissue (not recorded which). The receptor set was obtained from a woman younger than 30 with Graves' hyperthyroidism.

This clonotype was observed many times. The rearrangement links TRBV15 to TRBJ2-5; D gene ambiguous. The CDR3 has 12 amino acids. The germline V and J ends were trimmed by 1 base and 9 bases, with 9 bases remaining between them. Germline V CDR1 and CDR2: LNHNV, YYDKDF (reference sequence). CDR3 region: CATSRGEQPQYF. Here the CDR3 DNA reads TGTGCCACCAGCAGAGGTGAACAGCCCCAGTACTTC. The full variable domain, with the rest looked up from reference TRBV15 and TRBJ2-5, is DAMVIQNPRYQVTQFGKPVTLSCSQTLNHNVMYWYQQKSSQAPKLLFHYYDKDFNNEADTPDNFQSRRPNTSFCFLDIRSPGLGDTAMYLCATSRGEQPQYFGPGTRLLVL.

The CDR3 sequence is CASALQGQRGNTIYF. The CDR3 coding sequence is TGTGCCAGCGCCCTACAGGGGCAACGGGGAAACACCATATATTTT. This chain links TRBV11-1 with TRBJ1-3; TRBD1 aligns across 7 bases. Trimming took 8 bases from V and 4 from J; bases not matched to a gene: 11. This CDR3 comprises 15 residues. CDR1 and CDR2 from the germline V gene are SGHAT and FQDESV (reference sequence).

As concerns this clonotype: This sequence may be a read error, since a much larger clone differs from it by one base. The chain recombines TRBV7-2 with TRBJ2-7; D perhaps matches TRBD2 (6 bases). CDR3 length: 14 amino acids. The germline V gene has CDR1 SGHTA and CDR2 FQGNSA. CDR3 nucleotide sequence: TGTGCCAACAGCTTCCCGGGGGACCCCTACGAGCAGTACTTC. This encodes CANSFPGDPYEQYF.

A note on this clonotype: With a much larger clone just one base away, this may be a read error. The rearrangement uses TRBV2 and TRBJ1-1; D ambiguous. The V and J ends lost 11 bases and 0 bases respectively, with 7 bases between them. The germline gives CDR1 SNHLY, CDR2 FYNNEI. The CDR3 totals 11 residues. The CDR3 reads CAGTLNTEAFF. The CDR3 bases are TGTGCCGGCACTCTGAACACTGAAGCTTTCTTT.

This clonotype was seen many times. The chain links TRBV15 to TRBJ1-1; D may be TRBD1 (5 bases). The CDR3 consists of 14 residues. CDR1 LNHNV and CDR2 YYDKDF come from the germline V gene (reference sequence). Trimming removed 0 bases at V and 6 bases at J, with 11 bases between. In nucleotides, the CDR3 is TGTGCCACCAGCAGAGATCGGGGCCCCGCTGAAGCTTTCTTT. Its protein is CATSRDRGPAEAFF.

Concerning this clonotype: Sequence at one end of the junction differs from germline and may be a read error. The V gene is TRBV10-3, the J gene TRBJ1-2; D remains unclear. Germline CDR1 and CDR2: ENHRY and SYGVKD. The CDR3 consists of 13 residues. DNA for the CDR3: TGTGCCAGCAGTTACGGAGGTTACTATGGCTACACCTTC. Protein sequence: CASSYGGYYGYTF.